The clone carrying this T cell receptor beta chain came up a few times. Its cognate antigen is unknown. Combining a sample-barcoded 5' primer with a J-beta primer mix, a second PCR ran for 7 to 11 cycles. MiXCR, run by TCRdb on the 5' RACE reads, gives a single entry per CDR3 protein. The repertoire holds 800,000 to 900,000 distinct CDR3 sequences, with 55% to 65% as singletons. Unmatched junction bases numbered 3, after V lost 6 bases and J lost 7 bases. This CDR3 comprises 13 residues. This sample stems from a study of blood T cells in healthy people across ages. Broader study findings: CMV status of donors was unknown, possibly confounding expanded clonotype changes.

The sample, approximately 11 milliliters of peripheral blood, was drawn from each donor. This clonotype was obtained from a man aged 25 to 45 in good health. The chain uses TRBV12-3 or TRBV12-4 and TRBJ1-5, with 10 bases aligning to TRBD1. Material: blood. In nucleotides, the CDR3 is TGTGCCAGCAGCTGGACAGGGGGGCAGCCCCAGCATTTT. It specifies CASSWTGGQPQHF.